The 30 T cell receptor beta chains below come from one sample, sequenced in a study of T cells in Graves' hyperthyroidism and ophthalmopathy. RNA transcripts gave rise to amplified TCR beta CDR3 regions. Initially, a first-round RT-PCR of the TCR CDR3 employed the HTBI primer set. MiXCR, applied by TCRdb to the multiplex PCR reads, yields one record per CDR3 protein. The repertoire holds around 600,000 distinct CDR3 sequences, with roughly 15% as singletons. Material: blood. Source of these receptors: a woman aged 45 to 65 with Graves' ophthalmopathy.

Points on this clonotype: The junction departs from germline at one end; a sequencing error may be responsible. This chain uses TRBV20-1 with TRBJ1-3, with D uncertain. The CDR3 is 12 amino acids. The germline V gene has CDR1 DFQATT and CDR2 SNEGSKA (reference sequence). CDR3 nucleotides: TGCAGTGCTAGAATGCCTGGAGACACCATATATTTT. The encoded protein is CSARMPGDTIYF.

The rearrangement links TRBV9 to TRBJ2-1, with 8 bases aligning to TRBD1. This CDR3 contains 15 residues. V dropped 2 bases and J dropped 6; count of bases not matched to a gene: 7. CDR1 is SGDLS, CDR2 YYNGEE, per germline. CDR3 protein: CASSVGQASPNEQFF. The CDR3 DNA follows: TGTGCCAGCAGCGTGGGACAGGCTTCCCCCAATGAGCAGTTCTTC.

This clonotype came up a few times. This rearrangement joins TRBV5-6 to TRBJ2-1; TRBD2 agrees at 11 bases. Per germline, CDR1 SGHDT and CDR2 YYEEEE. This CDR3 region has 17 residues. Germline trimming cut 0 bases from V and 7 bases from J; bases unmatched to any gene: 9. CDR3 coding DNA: TGTGCCAGCAGCTTGGGGGCTAGCGGGAGGCCGGGGAATGAGCAGTTCTTC. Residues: CASSLGASGRPGNEQFF.

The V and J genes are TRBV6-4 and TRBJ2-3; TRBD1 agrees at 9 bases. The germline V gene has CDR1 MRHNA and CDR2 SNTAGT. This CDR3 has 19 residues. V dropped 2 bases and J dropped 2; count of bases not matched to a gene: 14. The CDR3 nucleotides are TGTGCCAGCAGTGACCAGAACCGATCCGGGACAGGGACCACAGATACGCAGTATTTT. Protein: CASSDQNRSGTGTTDTQYF.

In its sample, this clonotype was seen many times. Here the CDR3 DNA reads TGTGCCAGCAGCTTACTCGGAAACACTGAAGCTTTCTTT. This translates into CASSLLGNTEAFF. The genes are TRBV28 and TRBJ1-1, with D unresolved. Deletions cut 6 bases from V and 2 bases from J, with 10 bases between. Germline loops: CDR1 MDHEN, CDR2 SYDVKM. This CDR3 spans 13 amino acids.

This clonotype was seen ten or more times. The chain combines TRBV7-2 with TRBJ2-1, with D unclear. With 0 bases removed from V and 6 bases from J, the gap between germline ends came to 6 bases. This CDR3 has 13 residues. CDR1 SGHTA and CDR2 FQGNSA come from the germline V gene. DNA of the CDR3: TGTGCCAGCAGCTTAGCCTCGGGCAATGAGCAGTTCTTC. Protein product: CASSLASGNEQFF. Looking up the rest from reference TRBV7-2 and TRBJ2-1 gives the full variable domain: GAGVSQSPSNKVTEKGKDVELRCDPISGHTALYWYRQSLGQGLEFLIYFQGNSAPDKSGLPSDRFSAERTGGSVSTLTIQRTQQEDSAVYLCASSLASGNEQFFGPGTRLTVL.

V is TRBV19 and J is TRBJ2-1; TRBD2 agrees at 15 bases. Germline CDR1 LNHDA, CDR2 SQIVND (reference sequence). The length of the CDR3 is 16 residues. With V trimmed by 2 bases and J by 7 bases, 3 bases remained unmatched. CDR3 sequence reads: CASSIIGTSGRNEQFF. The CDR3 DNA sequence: TGTGCCAGTAGTATAATAGGGACTAGCGGGAGGAATGAGCAGTTCTTC.

The DNA of the CDR3 is TGTGCCAGCTCTACCGGAGATTCACCCCTCCACTTT. Encoded protein: CASSTGDSPLHF. V and J are TRBV6-1 and TRBJ1-6; D remains ambiguous. Germline CDR1 MNHNS, CDR2 SASEGT. The CDR3 is made up of 12 amino acids. V lost 8 bases, J lost 8 bases, and 10 bases lay in between.

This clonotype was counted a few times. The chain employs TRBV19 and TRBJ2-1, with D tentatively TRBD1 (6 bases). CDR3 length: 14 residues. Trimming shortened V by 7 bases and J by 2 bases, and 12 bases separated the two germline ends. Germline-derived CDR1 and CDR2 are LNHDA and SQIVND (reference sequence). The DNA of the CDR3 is TGTGCCAGTATGGTTGCAGGGGCCTACAATGAGCAGTTCTTC. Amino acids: CASMVAGAYNEQFF.

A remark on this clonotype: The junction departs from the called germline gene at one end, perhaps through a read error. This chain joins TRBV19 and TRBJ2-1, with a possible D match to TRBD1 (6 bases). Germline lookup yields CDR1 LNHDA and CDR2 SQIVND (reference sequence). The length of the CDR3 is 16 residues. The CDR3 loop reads CASTPETVFGDNEQFF. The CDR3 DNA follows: TGTGCCAGTACCCCGGAGACGGTATTTGGGGACAATGAACAGTTCTTC.

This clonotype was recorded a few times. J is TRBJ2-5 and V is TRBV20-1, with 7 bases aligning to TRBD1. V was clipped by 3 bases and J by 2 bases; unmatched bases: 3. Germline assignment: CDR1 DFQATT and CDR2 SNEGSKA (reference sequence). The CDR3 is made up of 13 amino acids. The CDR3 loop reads CSASRDRQETQYF. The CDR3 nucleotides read TGCAGTGCTAGCAGGGACAGACAAGAGACCCAGTACTTC.

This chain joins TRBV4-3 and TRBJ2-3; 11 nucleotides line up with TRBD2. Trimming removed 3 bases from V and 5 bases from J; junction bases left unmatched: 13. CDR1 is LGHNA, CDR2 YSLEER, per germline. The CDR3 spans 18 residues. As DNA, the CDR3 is TGCGCCAGCAGCCAGTTTCCCCCGGGACTAGCGGCTGTAGATACGCAGTATTTT. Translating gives CASSQFPPGLAAVDTQYF.

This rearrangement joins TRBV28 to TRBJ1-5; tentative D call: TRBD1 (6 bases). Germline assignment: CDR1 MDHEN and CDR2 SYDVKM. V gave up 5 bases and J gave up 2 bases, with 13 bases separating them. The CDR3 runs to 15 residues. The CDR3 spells CASSVYREGNQPQHF. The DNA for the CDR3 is TGTGCCAGCAGTGTTTACAGGGAAGGCAATCAGCCCCAGCATTTT.

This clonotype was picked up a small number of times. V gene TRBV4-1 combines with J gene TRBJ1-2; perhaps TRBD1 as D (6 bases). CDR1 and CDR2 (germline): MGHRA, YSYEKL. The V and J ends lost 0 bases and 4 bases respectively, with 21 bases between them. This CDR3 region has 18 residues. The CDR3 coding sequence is TGCGCCAGCAGCCAAGAAATATTCCGACAGGACCGCTTCTATGGCTACACCTTC. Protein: CASSQEIFRQDRFYGYTF.

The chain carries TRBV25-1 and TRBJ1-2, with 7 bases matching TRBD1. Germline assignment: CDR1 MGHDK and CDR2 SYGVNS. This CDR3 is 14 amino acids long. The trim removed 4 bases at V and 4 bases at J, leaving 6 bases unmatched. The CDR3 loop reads CASSVGTARYGYTF. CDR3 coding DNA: TGTGCCAGCAGTGTTGGGACAGCCCGCTATGGCTACACCTTC.

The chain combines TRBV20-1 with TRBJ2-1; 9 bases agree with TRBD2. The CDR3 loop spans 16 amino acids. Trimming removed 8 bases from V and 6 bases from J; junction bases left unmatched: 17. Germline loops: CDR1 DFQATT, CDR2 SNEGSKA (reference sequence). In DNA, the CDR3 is TGCAGTCCGAGAGGAGTCGGGACTAGCAGATCCAATGAGCAGTTCTTC. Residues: CSPRGVGTSRSNEQFF.

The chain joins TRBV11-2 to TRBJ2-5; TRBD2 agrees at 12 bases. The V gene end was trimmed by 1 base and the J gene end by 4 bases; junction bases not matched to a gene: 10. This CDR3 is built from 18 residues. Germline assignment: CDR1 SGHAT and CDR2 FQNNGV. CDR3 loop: CASSLGLRLAGGGETQYF. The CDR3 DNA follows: TGTGCCAGCAGCTTAGGTTTGCGGCTAGCGGGAGGGGGAGAGACCCAGTACTTC.

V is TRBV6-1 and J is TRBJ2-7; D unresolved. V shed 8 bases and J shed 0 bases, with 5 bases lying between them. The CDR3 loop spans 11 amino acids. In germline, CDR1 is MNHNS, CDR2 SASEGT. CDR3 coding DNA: TGTGCCAGCCGGAACTCCTACGAGCAGTACTTC. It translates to CASRNSYEQYF.

The CDR3 protein is CASSMGGRGDTEAFF. DNA for the CDR3: TGCGCCAGCAGCATGGGGGGCCGGGGGGACACTGAAGCTTTCTTT. This chain connects TRBV5-1 to TRBJ1-1; perhaps TRBD1 as D (6 bases). The CDR3 totals 15 residues. Per the germline V gene, CDR1 is SGHRS and CDR2 is YFSETQ. Between the trimmed V and J ends, which lost 4 bases and 3 bases, there was a span of 16 bases.

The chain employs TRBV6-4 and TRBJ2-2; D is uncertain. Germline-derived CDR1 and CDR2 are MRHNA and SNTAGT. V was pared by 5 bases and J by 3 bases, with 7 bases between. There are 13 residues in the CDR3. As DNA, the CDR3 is TGTGCCAGCAGTCCTACAGACACCGGGGAGCTGTTTTTT. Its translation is CASSPTDTGELFF.

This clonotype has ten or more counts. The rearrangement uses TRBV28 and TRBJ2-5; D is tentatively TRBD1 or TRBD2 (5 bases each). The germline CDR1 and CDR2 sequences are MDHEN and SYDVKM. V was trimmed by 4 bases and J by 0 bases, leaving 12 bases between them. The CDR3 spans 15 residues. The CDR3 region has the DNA TGTGCCAGCAGTTCCCGGGACCAACACCAAGAGACCCAGTACTTC. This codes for CASSSRDQHQETQYF.

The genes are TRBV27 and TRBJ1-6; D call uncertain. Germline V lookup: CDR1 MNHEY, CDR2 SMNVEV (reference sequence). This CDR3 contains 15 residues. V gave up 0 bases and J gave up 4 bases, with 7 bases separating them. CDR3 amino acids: CASSLSTKYNSPLHF. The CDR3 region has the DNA TGTGCCAGCAGTTTATCGACAAAGTATAATTCACCCCTCCACTTT.

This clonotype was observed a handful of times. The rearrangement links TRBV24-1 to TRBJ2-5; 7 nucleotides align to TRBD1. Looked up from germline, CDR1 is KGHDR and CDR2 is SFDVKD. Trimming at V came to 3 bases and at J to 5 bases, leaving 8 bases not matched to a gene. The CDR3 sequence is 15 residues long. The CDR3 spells CATSDRTGVGETQYF. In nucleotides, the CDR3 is TGTGCCACCAGTGATAGGACAGGAGTCGGGGAGACCCAGTACTTC.

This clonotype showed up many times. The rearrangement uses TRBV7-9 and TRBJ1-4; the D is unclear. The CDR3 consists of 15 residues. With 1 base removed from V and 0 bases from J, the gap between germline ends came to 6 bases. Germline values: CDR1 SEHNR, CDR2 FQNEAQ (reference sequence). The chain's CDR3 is CASSLDATTNEKLFF. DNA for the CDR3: TGTGCCAGCAGCTTAGACGCGACAACTAATGAAAAACTGTTTTTT.

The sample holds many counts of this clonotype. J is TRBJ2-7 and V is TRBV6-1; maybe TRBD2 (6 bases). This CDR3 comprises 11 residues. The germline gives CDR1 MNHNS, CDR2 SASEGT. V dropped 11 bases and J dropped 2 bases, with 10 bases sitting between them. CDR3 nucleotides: TGTGCCTCGGGGGTTACCTACGAGCAGTACTTC. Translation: CASGVTYEQYF.

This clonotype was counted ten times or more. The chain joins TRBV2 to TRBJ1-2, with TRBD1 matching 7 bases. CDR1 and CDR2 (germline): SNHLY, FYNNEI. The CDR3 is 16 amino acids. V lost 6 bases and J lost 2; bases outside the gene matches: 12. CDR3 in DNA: TGTGCCAGCAGCACTGGACAGGTCGGTGGAAACTATGGCTACACCTTC. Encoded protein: CASSTGQVGGNYGYTF.

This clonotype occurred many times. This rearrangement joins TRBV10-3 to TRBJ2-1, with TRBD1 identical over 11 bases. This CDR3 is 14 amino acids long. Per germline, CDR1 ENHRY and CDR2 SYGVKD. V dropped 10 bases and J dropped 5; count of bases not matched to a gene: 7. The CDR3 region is CATLRTGGNNEQFF. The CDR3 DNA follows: TGTGCCACCCTCCGGACAGGGGGCAACAATGAGCAGTTCTTC.

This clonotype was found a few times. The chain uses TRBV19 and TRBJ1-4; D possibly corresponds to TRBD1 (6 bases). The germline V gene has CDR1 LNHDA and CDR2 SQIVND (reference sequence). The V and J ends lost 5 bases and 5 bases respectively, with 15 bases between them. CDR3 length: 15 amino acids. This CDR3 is CASSPSTGLNEKLFF. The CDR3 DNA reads TGTGCCAGTAGTCCAAGTACAGGGTTGAATGAAAAACTGTTTTTT.

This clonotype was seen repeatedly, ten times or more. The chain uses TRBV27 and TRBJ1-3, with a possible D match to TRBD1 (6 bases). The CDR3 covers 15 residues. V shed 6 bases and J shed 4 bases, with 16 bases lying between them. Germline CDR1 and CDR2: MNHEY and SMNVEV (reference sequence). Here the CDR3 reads CASRPWGAEGNTIYF. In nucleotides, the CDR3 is TGTGCCAGCAGGCCCTGGGGGGCGGAAGGAAACACCATATATTTT.

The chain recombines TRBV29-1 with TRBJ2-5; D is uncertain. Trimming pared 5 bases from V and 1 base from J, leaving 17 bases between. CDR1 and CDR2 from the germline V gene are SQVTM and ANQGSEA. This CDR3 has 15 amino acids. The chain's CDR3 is CSVLSISGVQETQYF. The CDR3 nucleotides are TGCAGCGTTCTCTCGATATCTGGAGTCCAAGAGACCCAGTACTTC.